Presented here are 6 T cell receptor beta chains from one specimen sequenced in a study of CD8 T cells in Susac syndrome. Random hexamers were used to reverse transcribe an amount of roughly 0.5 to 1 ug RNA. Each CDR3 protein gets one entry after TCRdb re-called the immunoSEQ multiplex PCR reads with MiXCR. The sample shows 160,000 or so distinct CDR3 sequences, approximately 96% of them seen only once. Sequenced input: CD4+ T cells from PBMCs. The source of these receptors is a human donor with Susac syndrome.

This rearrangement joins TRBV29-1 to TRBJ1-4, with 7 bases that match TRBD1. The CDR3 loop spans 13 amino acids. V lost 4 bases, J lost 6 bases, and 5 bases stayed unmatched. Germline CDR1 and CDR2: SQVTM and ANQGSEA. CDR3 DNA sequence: TGCAGCGTTGGGAGGGGGCGAGATGAAAAACTGTTTTTT. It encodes CSVGRGRDEKLFF.

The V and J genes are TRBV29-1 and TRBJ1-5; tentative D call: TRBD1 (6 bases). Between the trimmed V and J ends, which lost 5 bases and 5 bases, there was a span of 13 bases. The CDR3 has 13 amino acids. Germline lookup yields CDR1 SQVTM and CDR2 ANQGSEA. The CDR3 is CSVKGGRDQPQHF. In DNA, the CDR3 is TGCAGCGTTAAGGGGGGACGCGATCAGCCCCAGCATTTT.

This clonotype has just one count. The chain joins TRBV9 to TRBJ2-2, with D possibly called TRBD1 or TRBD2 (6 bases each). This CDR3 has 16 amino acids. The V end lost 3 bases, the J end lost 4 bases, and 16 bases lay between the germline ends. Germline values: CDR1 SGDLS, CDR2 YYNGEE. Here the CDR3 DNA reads TGTGCCAGCAGCGCCCACGGGGGCGTCATCACCGGGGAGCTGTTTTTT. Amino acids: CASSAHGGVITGELFF.

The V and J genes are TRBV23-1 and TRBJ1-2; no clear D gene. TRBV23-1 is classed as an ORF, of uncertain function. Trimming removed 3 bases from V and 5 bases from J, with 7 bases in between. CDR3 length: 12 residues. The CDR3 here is CASSHGPYGYTF. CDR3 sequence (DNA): TGCGCCAGCAGTCATGGACCGTATGGCTACACCTTC.

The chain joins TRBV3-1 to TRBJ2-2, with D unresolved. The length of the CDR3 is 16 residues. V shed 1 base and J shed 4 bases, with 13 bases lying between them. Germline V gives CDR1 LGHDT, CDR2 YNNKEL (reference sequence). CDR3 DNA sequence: TGTGCCAGCAGCCAAGGACGGGCCTCGGGCACCGGGGAGCTGTTTTTT. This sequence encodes CASSQGRASGTGELFF.

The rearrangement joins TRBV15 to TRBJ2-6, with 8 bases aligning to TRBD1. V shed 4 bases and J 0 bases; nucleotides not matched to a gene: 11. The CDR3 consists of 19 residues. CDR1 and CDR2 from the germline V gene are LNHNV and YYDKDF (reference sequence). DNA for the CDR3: TGTGCCACCAGCACCGACAGGGGAGAGTCACACTCTGGGGCCAACGTCCTGACTTTC. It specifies CATSTDRGESHSGANVLTF.